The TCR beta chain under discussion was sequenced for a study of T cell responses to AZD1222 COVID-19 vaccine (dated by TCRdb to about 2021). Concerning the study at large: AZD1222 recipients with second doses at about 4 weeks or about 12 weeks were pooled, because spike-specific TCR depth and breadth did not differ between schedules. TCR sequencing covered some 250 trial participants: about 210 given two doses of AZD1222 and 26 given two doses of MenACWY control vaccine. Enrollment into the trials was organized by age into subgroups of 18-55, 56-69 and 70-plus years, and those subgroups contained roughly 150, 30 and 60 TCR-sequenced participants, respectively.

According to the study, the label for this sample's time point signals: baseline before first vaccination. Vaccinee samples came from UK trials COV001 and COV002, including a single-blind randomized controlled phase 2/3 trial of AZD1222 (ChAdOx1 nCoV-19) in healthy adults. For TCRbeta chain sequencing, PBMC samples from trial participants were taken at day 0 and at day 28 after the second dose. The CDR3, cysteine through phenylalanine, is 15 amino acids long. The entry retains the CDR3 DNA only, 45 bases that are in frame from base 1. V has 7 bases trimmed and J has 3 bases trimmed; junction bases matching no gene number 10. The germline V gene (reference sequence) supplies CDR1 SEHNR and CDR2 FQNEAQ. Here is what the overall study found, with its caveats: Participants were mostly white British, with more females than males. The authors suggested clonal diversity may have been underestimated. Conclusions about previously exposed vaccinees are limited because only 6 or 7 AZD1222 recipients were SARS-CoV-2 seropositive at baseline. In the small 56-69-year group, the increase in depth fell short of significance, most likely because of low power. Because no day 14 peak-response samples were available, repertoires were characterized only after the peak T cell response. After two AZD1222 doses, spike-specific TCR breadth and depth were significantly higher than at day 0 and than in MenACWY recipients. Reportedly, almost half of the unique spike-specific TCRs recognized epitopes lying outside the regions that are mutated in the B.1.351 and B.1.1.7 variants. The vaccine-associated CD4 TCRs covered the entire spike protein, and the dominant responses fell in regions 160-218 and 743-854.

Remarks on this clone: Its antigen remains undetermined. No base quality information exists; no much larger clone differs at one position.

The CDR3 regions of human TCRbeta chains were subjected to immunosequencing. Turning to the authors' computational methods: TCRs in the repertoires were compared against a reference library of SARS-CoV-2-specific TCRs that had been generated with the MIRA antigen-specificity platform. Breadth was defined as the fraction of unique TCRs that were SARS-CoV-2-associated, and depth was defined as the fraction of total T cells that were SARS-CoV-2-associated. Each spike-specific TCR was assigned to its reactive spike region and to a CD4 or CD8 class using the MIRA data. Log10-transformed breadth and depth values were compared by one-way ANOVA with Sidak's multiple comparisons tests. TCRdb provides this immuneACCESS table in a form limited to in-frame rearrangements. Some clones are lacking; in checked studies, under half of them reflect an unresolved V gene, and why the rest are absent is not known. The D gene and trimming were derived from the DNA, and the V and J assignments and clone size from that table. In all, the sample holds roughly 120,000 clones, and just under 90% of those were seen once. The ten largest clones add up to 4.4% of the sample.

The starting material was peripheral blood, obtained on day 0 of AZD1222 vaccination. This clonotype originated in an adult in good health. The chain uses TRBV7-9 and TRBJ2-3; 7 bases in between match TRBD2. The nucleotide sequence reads TGTGCCAGCATACAACCGGGACTATCTACAGATACGCAGTATTTT. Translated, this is CASIQPGLSTDTQYF.